This T cell receptor (beta chain) is from a study of T cell clonotyping in hematopoietic cell transplantation. General study findings and limits: Recipient TCR diversity dropped after transplant; expanded clonotypes rose from day 30 to 180. Broader posttransplant TCR repertoire diversity was predicted by graft donor and pretransplant recipient Inverse Simpson Index values. Few recipient clonotypes overlapped donors; over 95% were de novo at given depth.

Note on this clone: What it binds is unknown.

Some clones are missing from TCRdb's copy, which holds only in-frame ones; the method was immunoSEQ multiplex PCR. The sample contains about 9,000 clones, around four fifths of which appear only once. Described time point: recipient sample about 28 days before transplant, after cytoreduction. Blood collection times were about day -28 and days 30, 100, 180 posttransplant. From germline, CDR1 is MNHEY and CDR2 SMNVEV (reference sequence). The CDR3 runs 14 residues. V was pared by 5 bases and J by 0 bases, with 11 bases between. The genes are TRBV27 and TRBJ2-7, with a weak D call TRBD1 (6 bases). The specimen comprised peripheral blood mononuclear cells, sampled before stem cell transplant. This sequence was found in a man aged 55 to 70 with acute myeloid leukemia. Some clones in this sample may be carry-over from other donors' samples. The CDR3 here is CASSLDRNSYEQYF. DNA for the CDR3: TGTGCCAGCAGTCTGGACAGAAACTCCTACGAGCAGTACTTC.